Following are 2 T cell receptor beta chains from one sample sequenced in a study of prognosis after radiotherapy for stage I lung cancer. The TCR beta CDR3 region was amplified from genomic DNA, with two rounds of multiplex PCR being used for the amplification. The first PCR round targeted every TRBV and TRBJ gene with specific primers. TCRdb analysed the multiplex PCR reads with MiXCR anew, one entry per CDR3 protein. In the table there are about 35,000 distinct CDR3 sequences, under 35% of which are singletons. The sample here was PBMCs, taken before or after stereotactic body radiation therapy (not recorded which). Receptors originate from a donor over 45 with non-small cell lung cancer.

The rearrangement links TRBV28 to TRBJ1-3; a weak D match, TRBD1 (6 bases). V dropped 2 bases and J dropped 7 bases, with 6 bases sitting between them. The CDR3 is 12 amino acids. The germline gives CDR1 MDHEN, CDR2 SYDVKM. The CDR3 nucleotides read TGTGCCAGCAGTTTACAGGGGAACACCATATATTTT. Residues: CASSLQGNTIYF.

The sample holds many counts of this clonotype. This rearrangement joins TRBV20-1 to TRBJ1-6; D is uncertain. Per the germline V gene, CDR1 is DFQATT and CDR2 is SNEGSKA (reference sequence). The CDR3 spans 16 residues. V was trimmed by 2 bases and J by 2 bases, leaving 13 bases between them. The CDR3 DNA follows: TGCAGTGCTAGACCCGAGGGTGTTCCCTATAATTCACCCCTCCACTTT. The encoded protein is CSARPEGVPYNSPLHF.